The 30 T cell receptor beta chains presented below share a single source sample, sequenced in a study of cytomegalovirus exposure and HLA in healthy donors (dated by TCRdb to 2016 to 2017). The library was made by the immunoSEQ multiplex PCR assay. For the multiplex PCR, a mixture combining 60 forward primers for TCR Vbeta segments and 13 reverse primers for TCR Jbeta segments was used. TCRdb mirrors the immuneACCESS table, restricted to in-frame sequences. Some clones are absent from its copies; in checked studies, under half trace to an unresolved V gene, and the reason for the others is unknown. Here the sample has about 120,000 clones; approximately 78% occur a single time. Of the sample, about 1.8% falls within the top ten clones. Sequencing was carried out using PBMCs. The source is a man in his forties in good health and CMV-seronegative.

V gene TRBV7-3 combines with J gene TRBJ2-3, with TRBD2 identical over 10 bases. CDR3 length equals 17 residues. The germline CDR1 and CDR2 sequences are SGHTA and FQGTGA. V shed 0 bases and J 6 bases; nucleotides not matched to a gene: 9. The CDR3 region is CASSLTGLAGASDTQYF. CDR3 coding DNA: TGTGCCAGCAGCTTAACAGGGCTAGCGGGAGCCTCCGATACGCAGTATTTT.

This clone appeared a single time. This chain uses TRBV7-2 with TRBJ1-4; D possibly corresponds to TRBD1 (6 bases). Trimming took 5 bases from V and 2 from J, leaving 15 bases between them. The germline CDR1 and CDR2 sequences are SGHTA and FQGNSA. The CDR3 sequence is 16 residues long. The CDR3 nucleotides read TGTGCCAGCAGCGTATACCGGGGGGCGACTAATGAAAAACTGTTTTTT. It translates to CASSVYRGATNEKLFF.

The chain combines TRBV13 with TRBJ2-1, with D perhaps matching TRBD1 (6 bases). With 1 base removed from V and 8 bases from J, the gap between germline ends came to 21 bases. CDR1 is PRHDT and CDR2 is FYEKMQ in the germline V gene (reference sequence). The CDR3 is made up of 17 amino acids. The CDR3 DNA follows: TGTGCCAGCAGCTTAGACAGGGTGGGAATTTATTTGGATGAGCAGTTCTTC. Translated, it gives CASSLDRVGIYLDEQFF.

The chain joins TRBV7-2 to TRBJ2-4, with TRBD2 matching 12 bases. The CDR3 is 16 amino acids. The junction had 7 bases not matched to a gene; V was cut back by 3 bases and J by 7 bases. Germline values: CDR1 SGHTA, CDR2 FQGNSA. The CDR3 loop reads CASSFRTSGTGNIQYF. Here the CDR3 DNA reads TGTGCCAGCAGCTTTCGGACTAGCGGGACTGGTAACATTCAGTACTTC.

This chain joins TRBV27 and TRBJ2-2, with a weak D call TRBD2 (6 bases). The CDR3 length is 16 residues. Per the germline V gene, CDR1 is MNHEY and CDR2 is SMNVEV (reference sequence). Trimming removed 4 bases at V and 6 bases at J, with 18 bases between. The CDR3 protein is CASSSKVTSWAGELFF. The DNA for the CDR3 is TGTGCCAGCAGTTCGAAGGTGACTAGTTGGGCCGGGGAGCTGTTTTTT.

This clone was detected once. The chain recombines TRBV7-2 with TRBJ2-1; 7 nucleotides align to TRBD2. Germline V gene sequence: CDR1 SGHTA, CDR2 FQGNSA. CDR3 length: 15 residues. V lost 5 bases, J lost 7 bases, and 11 bases stayed unmatched. The CDR3 nucleotides are TGTGCCAGCAGCCGAACTAGCGAAAGGGGTAATGAGCAGTTCTTC. It specifies CASSRTSERGNEQFF.

This chain joins TRBV7-9 and TRBJ2-1, with D possibly TRBD2 on 6 matching bases. With 5 bases removed from V and 6 bases from J, the gap between germline ends came to 11 bases. The CDR3 extends over 13 amino acids. Germline V gene data show CDR1 as SEHNR and CDR2 as FQNEAQ (reference sequence). CDR3 sequence reads: CASSPAGSNEQFF. Written as DNA, the CDR3 is TGTGCCAGCAGCCCCGCGGGGTCCAATGAGCAGTTCTTC.

The chain carries TRBV7-6 and TRBJ1-1; 11 bases are shared with TRBD1. V shed 5 bases and J 6 bases; nucleotides not matched to a gene: 5. From germline, CDR1 is SGHVS and CDR2 FNYEAQ. CDR3 length equals 14 residues. The CDR3 coding sequence is TGTGCCAGCAGCCCGGGACAGGGGGACTCTGAAGCTTTCTTT. Amino acids: CASSPGQGDSEAFF.

The chain is built from TRBV11-2 and TRBJ1-1, with 8 nucleotides matching TRBD1. The CDR3 totals 16 residues. Germline V gene sequence: CDR1 SGHAT, CDR2 FQNNGV. The J segment lost 1 base and the V segment lost 5 bases, leaving 9 bases of the junction unmatched. The DNA for the CDR3 is TGTGCCAGCAGCCTCAGGACAGGGCTCGGGAACACTGAAGCTTTCTTT. It translates to CASSLRTGLGNTEAFF.

The gene calls are TRBV7-9 and TRBJ1-2, with D hard to call. CDR1 and CDR2 (germline): SEHNR, FQNEAQ (reference sequence). The CDR3 loop spans 11 amino acids. The V and J ends lost 5 bases and 4 bases respectively, with 5 bases between them. The CDR3, as DNA: TGTGCCAGCAGCCCCCGCTATGGCTACACCTTC. Translated, it gives CASSPRYGYTF.

In this sample, this clone turned up a few times. The chain uses TRBV7-9 and TRBJ2-7; 10 bases align to TRBD2. Germline assignment: CDR1 SEHNR and CDR2 FQNEAQ (reference sequence). This CDR3 has 16 residues. V was clipped by 5 bases and J by 5 bases; unmatched bases: 12. In DNA form, the CDR3 reads TGTGCCAGCAGCACTTCTCTAGCGGGGGCGGGCCACGAGCAGTACTTC. Translation gives CASSTSLAGAGHEQYF.

The V gene is TRBV2, the J gene TRBJ1-1; 9 nucleotides match TRBD1. Germline assignment: CDR1 SNHLY and CDR2 FYNNEI. This CDR3 has 14 amino acids. J gave up 5 bases and V 5 bases, and 6 bases lay outside the gene matches. The CDR3 nucleotides read TGTGCCAGCAGTCTAACAGGGGGCGAGACTGAAGCTTTCTTT. Encoded protein: CASSLTGGETEAFF.

This clone was seen a few times. V is TRBV9 and J is TRBJ1-3; possibly TRBD1 for D (6 bases). This CDR3 contains 16 residues. The V end lost 2 bases, the J end lost 0 bases, and 12 bases lay between the germline ends. Germline-derived CDR1 and CDR2 are SGDLS and YYNGEE. The CDR3 loop reads CASSVRQESSGNTIYF. As DNA, the CDR3 is TGTGCCAGCAGCGTTAGACAGGAGAGCTCTGGAAACACCATATATTTT.

The CDR3 is CASSPPSQGGKTQYF. CDR3 DNA sequence: TGTGCCAGCTCACCACCGTCGCAGGGGGGCAAGACCCAGTACTTC. J is TRBJ2-5 and V is TRBV18, with D maybe TRBD1 (7 bases). This CDR3 has 15 residues. The ends were cut back, 0 bases at V and 6 bases at J, with 14 bases in the middle. Germline values: CDR1 KGHSH, CDR2 LQKENI.

The CDR3 bases are TGTGCCAGAATGGGGGGGGCCCAAGAGACCCAGTACTTC. Translated, it gives CARMGGAQETQYF. V is TRBV5-3 and J is TRBJ2-5; a weak D match, TRBD2 (7 bases). TRBV5-3 falls under the ORF class, with uncertain function. Trimming removed 6 bases at V and 1 base at J, with 10 bases between. The CDR3 runs to 13 residues.

The V gene is TRBV5-4, the J gene TRBJ2-3, with unresolved D. Deletions cut 7 bases from V and 4 bases from J, with 16 bases between. Germline V CDR1 and CDR2: SGHNT, YYREEE (reference sequence). CDR3 size: 14 residues. The CDR3 nucleotides are TGTGCCAGCCCCCCCCCGCTAGGCCCAGATACGCAGTATTTT. Amino acid sequence: CASPPPLGPDTQYF.

The chain couples TRBV5-1 to TRBJ1-1; D is ambiguous. Deletions cut 4 bases from V and 5 bases from J, with 18 bases between. The CDR3 totals 15 residues. Germline V gene sequence: CDR1 SGHRS, CDR2 YFSETQ. As DNA, the CDR3 is TGCGCCAGCAGCGTGGAAGGGTCAGGAGGAACTGAAGCTTTCTTT. Encoded protein: CASSVEGSGGTEAFF.

V usage is TRBV2 and J usage is TRBJ1-2, with D possibly being TRBD1 (6 bases). The CDR3 runs to 14 residues. The V gene's germline CDR1 is SNHLY and CDR2 FYNNEI. The ends were cut back, 1 base at V and 2 bases at J, with 8 bases in the middle. The CDR3 here is CASSEGGLNYGYTF. The CDR3 bases are TGTGCCAGCAGTGAAGGGGGGCTGAACTATGGCTACACCTTC.

The chain has TRBV14 and TRBJ2-5; D is unclear. The better agreement between TRBJ2-7 and the DNA end casts doubt on the J call. The CDR3 is made up of 11 amino acids. CDR1 and CDR2 from the germline V gene are SGHDN and FVKESK. CDR3 loop: CASSQDHEQYF. For the CDR3, the DNA is TGTGCCAGCAGCCAAGACCACGAGCAGTACTTC.

J is TRBJ1-6 and V is TRBV6-1; D is possibly TRBD1 (6 bases). The CDR3 runs to 15 residues. V was clipped by 1 base and J by 7 bases, with 11 bases between them. Germline-derived CDR1 and CDR2 are MNHNS and SASEGT. CDR3 loop: CASSEGGTPNSPLHF. The CDR3 nucleotides read TGTGCCAGCAGTGAAGGGGGGACACCCAATTCACCCCTCCACTTT.

The rearrangement joins TRBV19 to TRBJ1-5; 7 bases map to TRBD1. Per the germline V gene, CDR1 is LNHDA and CDR2 is SQIVND (reference sequence). The V gene end was trimmed by 7 bases and the J gene end by 0 bases; junction bases not matched to a gene: 6. The CDR3 spans 15 residues. DNA for the CDR3: TGTGCCAGTATGGGGACAGTCTATAGCAATCAGCCCCAGCATTTT. Translation gives CASMGTVYSNQPQHF.

The genes are TRBV21-1 and TRBJ2-5; TRBD1 is taken as the D call from the table, unchecked against the DNA. TRBV21-1 is listed as a pseudogene. The length of the CDR3 is 14 residues. The CDR3 region is CASSNNSKGETQYF. CDR3 sequence (DNA): TGTGCCAGCAGCAATAACTCGAAGGGGGAGACCCAGTACTTC.

This clone was observed a handful of times. The V call is TRBV19, the J call TRBJ2-1; 7 nucleotides agree with TRBD1. The length of the CDR3 is 19 residues. V shed 3 bases and J 0 bases; nucleotides not matched to a gene: 14. CDR1 LNHDA and CDR2 SQIVND come from the germline V gene (reference sequence). CDR3 sequence: CASSMPPFTGAYSYNEQFF. For the CDR3, the DNA is TGTGCCAGTAGTATGCCCCCTTTCACAGGGGCCTACTCCTACAATGAGCAGTTCTTC.

This sequence joins TRBV6-6 and TRBJ2-4, with D possibly being TRBD1 (5 bases). Trimming shortened V by 0 bases and J by 7 bases, and 10 bases separated the two germline ends. CDR1 MNHNY and CDR2 SVGAGI come from the germline V gene (reference sequence). The CDR3 is made up of 14 amino acids. CDR3 coding DNA: TGTGCCAGCAGTTACTCTAAAGGGGCGAACATTCAGTACTTC. Amino acid sequence: CASSYSKGANIQYF.

The chain employs TRBV10-3 and TRBJ2-5, with a possible D match to TRBD2 (6 bases). Germline CDR1 ENHRY, CDR2 SYGVKD. Trimming left V 4 bases short and J 4 bases short, with 13 bases between. The CDR3 has 14 amino acids. This CDR3 reads CAISGLGFGETQYF. As DNA, the CDR3 is TGTGCCATCAGTGGACTAGGTTTCGGAGAGACCCAGTACTTC.

The gene calls are TRBV12-5 and TRBJ2-2; 8 nucleotides agree with TRBD1. This CDR3 is 16 amino acids long. Per the germline V gene, CDR1 is LGHNT and CDR2 is FRNRAP. V lost 4 bases to trimming and J lost 2 bases; unmatched junction nucleotides: 6. The DNA for the CDR3 is TGTGCTAGTGGTTCCCGGACAGGGAGTAACACCGGGGAGCTGTTTTTT. This gives the protein CASGSRTGSNTGELFF. The entire variable domain, with the rest obtained from reference TRBV12-5 and TRBJ2-2, is as follows: DARVTQTPRHKVTEMGQEVTMRCQPILGHNTVFWYRQTMMQGLELLAYFRNRAPLDDSGMPKDRFSAEMPDATLATLKIQPSEPRDSAVYFCASGSRTGSNTGELFFGEGSRLTVL.

The chain uses TRBV4-3 and TRBJ1-5; tentative D call: TRBD1 (5 bases). The CDR3 runs 14 residues. Germline CDR1 LGHNA, CDR2 YSLEER. V was clipped by 0 bases and J by 6 bases, with 9 bases between them. This CDR3 reads CASSQDAGVQPQHF. CDR3 DNA: TGCGCCAGCAGCCAAGATGCGGGGGTTCAGCCCCAGCATTTT.

This clone has only a few counts. An end of the junction does not agree with germline; a read error may underlie this. Here the CDR3 DNA reads TGTGCTAGCAGCTCTGGTAGCGGGCGGGAGACCCAGTACTTC. Protein sequence: CASSSGSGRETQYF. V and J are TRBV7-7 and TRBJ2-5; 7 bases line up with TRBD2. Germline-derived CDR1 and CDR2 are SSHAT and FNYEAQ (reference sequence). The CDR3 is 14 residues long.

CDR3 sequence: CASSASSSNTEAFF. The CDR3 DNA sequence: TGTGCCAGCAGTGCTAGCAGCTCGAACACTGAAGCTTTCTTT. The chain couples TRBV6-4 to TRBJ1-1; D is unresolved. V lost 4 bases, J lost 1 base, and 10 bases lay in between. This CDR3 has 14 amino acids. Germline CDR1 MRHNA, CDR2 SNTAGT.

This clone was observed a handful of times. J is TRBJ1-5 and V is TRBV6-5; 11 positions agree with TRBD1. Germline V CDR1 and CDR2: MNHEY, SVGAGI. The CDR3 is 15 residues long. V gave up 6 bases and J gave up 7 bases; unmatched junction bases: 8. The CDR3 DNA reads TGTGCCAGCAGCCGGGACAGGGGGGAAGGACAGCCCCAGCATTTT. Translating it yields CASSRDRGEGQPQHF.